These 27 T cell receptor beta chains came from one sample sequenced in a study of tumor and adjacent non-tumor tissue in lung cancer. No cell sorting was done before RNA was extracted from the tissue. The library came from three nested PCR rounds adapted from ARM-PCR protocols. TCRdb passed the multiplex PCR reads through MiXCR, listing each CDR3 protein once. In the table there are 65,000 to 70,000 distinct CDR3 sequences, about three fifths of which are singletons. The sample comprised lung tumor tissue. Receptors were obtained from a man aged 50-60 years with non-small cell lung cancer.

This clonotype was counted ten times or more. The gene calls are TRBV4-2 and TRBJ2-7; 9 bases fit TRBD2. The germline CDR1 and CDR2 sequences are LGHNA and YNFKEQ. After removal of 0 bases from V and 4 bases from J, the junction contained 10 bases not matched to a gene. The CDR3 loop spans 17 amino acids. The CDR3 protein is CASSQDRGAGGGYEQYF. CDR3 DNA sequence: TGTGCCAGCAGCCAAGATCGTGGAGCGGGAGGAGGATACGAGCAGTACTTC.

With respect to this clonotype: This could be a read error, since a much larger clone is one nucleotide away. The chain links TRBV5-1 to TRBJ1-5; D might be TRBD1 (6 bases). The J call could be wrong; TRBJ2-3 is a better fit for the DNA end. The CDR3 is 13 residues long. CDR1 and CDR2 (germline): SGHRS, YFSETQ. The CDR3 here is CASSLGQDQPQYF. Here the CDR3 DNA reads TGCGCCAGCAGCTTGGGACAGGATCAGCCCCAGTATTTT.

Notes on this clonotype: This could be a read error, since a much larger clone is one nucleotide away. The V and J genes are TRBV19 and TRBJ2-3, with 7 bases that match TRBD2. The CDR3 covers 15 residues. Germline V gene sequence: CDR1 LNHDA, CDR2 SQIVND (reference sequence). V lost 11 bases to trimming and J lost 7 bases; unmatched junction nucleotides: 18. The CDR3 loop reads CAGTSGGLTSNTQYF. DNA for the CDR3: TGTGCCGGTACCTCGGGGGGACTCACCTCGAATACGCAGTATTTT.

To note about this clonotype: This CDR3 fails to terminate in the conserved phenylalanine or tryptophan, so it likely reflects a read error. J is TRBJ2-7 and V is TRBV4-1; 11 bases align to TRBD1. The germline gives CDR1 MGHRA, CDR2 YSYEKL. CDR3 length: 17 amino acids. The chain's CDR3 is CASSHPLWDRGTYKQYL. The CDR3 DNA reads TGCGCCAGCAGCCACCCTCTATGGGACAGGGGGACCTACAAGCAGTACTTA.

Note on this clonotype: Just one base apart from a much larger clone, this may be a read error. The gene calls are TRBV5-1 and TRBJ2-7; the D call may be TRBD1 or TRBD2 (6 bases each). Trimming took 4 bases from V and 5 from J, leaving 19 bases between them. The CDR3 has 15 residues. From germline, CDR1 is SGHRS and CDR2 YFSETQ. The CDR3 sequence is CASSRTGAGGNEQYF. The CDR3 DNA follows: TGCGCCAGCAGCCGGACGGGGGCAGGCGGTAACGAGCAGTACTTC.

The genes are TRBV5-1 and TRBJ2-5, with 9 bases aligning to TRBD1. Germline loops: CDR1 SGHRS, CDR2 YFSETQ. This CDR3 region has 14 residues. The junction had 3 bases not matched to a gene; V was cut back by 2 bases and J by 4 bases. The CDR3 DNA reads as TGCGCCAGCAGCTTCGGGACAGGGAGAGAGACCCAGTACTTC. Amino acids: CASSFGTGRETQYF. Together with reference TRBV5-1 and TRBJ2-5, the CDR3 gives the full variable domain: KAGVTQTPRYLIKTRGQQVTLSCSPISGHRSVSWYQQTPGQGLQFLFEYFSETQRNKGNFPGRFSGRQFSNSRSEMNVSTLELGDSALYLCASSFGTGRETQYFGPGTRLLVL.

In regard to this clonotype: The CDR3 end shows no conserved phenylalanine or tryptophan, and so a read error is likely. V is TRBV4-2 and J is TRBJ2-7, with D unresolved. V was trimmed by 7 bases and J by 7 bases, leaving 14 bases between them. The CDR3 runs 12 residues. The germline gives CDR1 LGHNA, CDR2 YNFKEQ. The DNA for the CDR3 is TGTGCCAGCAACCCAGGCCCTGCGGAGCAGTACTCC. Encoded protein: CASNPGPAEQYS.

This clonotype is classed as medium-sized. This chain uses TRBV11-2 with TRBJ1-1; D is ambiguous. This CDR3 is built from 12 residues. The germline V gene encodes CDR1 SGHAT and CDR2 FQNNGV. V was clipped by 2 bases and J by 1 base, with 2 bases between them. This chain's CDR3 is CASSLQNTEAFF. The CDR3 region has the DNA TGTGCCAGCAGCTTACAGAACACTGAAGCTTTCTTT.

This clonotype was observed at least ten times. CDR3 region: CASSPGTSGDTGELFF. The DNA for the CDR3 is TGTGCCAGCAGCCCAGGGACTAGCGGGGACACCGGGGAGCTGTTTTTT. The chain employs TRBV5-6 and TRBJ2-2; 13 bases are a match to TRBD2. The CDR3 contains 16 residues. In germline, CDR1 is SGHDT, CDR2 YYEEEE. V shed 4 bases, J shed 3 bases, and the junction held 3 bases outside the gene matches.

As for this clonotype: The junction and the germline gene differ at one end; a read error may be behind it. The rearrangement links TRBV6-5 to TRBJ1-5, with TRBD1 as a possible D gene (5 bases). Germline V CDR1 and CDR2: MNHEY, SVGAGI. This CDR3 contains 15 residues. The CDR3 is CASSYSRGSDQSQHF. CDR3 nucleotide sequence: TGTGCCAGCAGTTACTCGCGGGGCAGCGATCAGTCCCAGCATTTT.

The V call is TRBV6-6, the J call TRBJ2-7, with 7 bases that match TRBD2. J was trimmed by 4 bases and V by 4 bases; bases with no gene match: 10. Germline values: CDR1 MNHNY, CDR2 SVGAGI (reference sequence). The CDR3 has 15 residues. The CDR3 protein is CASSSESGVAYEQYF. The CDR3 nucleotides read TGTGCCAGCAGTTCCGAAAGCGGGGTTGCATACGAGCAGTACTTC.

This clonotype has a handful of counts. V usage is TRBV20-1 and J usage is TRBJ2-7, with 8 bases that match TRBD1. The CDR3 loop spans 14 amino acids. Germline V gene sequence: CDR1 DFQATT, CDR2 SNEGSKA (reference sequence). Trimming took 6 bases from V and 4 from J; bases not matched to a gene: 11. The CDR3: CSANSRGLIYEQYF. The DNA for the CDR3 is TGCAGTGCAAATTCCAGGGGGCTCATATACGAGCAGTACTTC.

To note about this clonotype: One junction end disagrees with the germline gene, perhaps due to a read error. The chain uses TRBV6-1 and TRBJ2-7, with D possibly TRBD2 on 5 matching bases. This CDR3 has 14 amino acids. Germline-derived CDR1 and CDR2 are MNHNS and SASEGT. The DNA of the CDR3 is TGTGCCTGCACTCAGGAGGCGATTTCATACGAGCAATACTTC. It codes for CACTQEAISYEQYF.

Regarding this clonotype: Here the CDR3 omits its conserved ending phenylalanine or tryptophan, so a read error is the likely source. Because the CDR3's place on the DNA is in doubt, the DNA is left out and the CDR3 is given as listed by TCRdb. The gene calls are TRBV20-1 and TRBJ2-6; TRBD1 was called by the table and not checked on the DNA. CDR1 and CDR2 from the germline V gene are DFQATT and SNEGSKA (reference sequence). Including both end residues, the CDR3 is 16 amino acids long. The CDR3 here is CSAVGRNRAGANVLVY.

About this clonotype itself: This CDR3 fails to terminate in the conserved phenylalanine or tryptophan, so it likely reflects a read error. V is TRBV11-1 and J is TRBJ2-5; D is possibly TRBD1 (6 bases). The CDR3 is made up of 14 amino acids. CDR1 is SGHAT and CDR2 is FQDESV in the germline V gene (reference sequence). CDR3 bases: TGTGCAAGCAGCTCGACAGGAAAGCAAGGGACCCAGTACCTC. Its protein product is CASSSTGKQGTQYL.

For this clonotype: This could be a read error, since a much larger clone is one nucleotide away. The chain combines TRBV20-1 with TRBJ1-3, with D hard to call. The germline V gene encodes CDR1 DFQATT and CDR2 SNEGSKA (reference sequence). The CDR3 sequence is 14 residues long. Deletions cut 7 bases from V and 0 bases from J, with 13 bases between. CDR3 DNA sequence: TGCAGTGTAACTCCGGGAGTCTCTGGAAACACCATATATTTT. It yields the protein CSVTPGVSGNTIYF.

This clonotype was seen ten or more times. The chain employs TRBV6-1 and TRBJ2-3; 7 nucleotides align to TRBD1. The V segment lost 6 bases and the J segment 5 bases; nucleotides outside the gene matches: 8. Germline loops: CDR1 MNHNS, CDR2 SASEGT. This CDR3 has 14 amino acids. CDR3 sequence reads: CASRETGIGDTQYF. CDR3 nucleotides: TGTGCCAGCAGGGAGACAGGGATAGGAGATACGCAGTATTTT.

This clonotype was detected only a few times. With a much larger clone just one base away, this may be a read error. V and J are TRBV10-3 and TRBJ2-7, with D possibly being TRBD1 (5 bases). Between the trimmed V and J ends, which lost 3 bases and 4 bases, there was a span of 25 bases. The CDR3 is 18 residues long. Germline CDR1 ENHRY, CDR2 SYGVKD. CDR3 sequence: CAISEQAGWRQDSYEQYF. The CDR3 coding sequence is TGTGCCATCAGTGAACAGGCCGGATGGCGGCAGGATTCATACGAGCAGTACTTC.

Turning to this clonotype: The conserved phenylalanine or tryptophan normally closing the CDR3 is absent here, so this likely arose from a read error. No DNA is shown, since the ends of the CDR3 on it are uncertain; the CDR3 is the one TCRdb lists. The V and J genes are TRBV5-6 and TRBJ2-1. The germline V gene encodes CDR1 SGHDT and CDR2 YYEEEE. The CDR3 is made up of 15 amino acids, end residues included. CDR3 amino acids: CASSLAWISHNEQFS.

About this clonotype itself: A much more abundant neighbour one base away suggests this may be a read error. CDR3: CASSSNEQFF. The DNA of the CDR3 is TGTGCCAGCAGCAGCAATGAGCAGTTCTTC. V usage is TRBV6-2 or TRBV6-3 and J usage is TRBJ2-1, with D unclear. The CDR3 runs 10 residues. Per the germline V gene, CDR1 is MNHEY and CDR2 is SVGEGT. V lost 6 bases and J lost 6, with 3 bases in between.

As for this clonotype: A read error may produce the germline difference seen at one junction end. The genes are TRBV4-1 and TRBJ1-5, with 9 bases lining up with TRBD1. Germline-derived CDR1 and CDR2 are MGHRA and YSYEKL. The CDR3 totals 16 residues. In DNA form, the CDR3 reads TGCGCCAGCGGCCACGTTTCGGGACAGGGCCTTCAGCCCCAGCATTTT. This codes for CASGHVSGQGLQPQHF.

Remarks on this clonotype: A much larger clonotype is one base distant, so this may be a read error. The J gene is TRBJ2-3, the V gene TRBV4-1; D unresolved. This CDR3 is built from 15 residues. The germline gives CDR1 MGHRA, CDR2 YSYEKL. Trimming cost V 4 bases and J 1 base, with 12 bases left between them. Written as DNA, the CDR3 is TGCGCCAGCAGCCGAGGACCTACCGGCACAGATACGCAGTATTTT. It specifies CASSRGPTGTDTQYF.

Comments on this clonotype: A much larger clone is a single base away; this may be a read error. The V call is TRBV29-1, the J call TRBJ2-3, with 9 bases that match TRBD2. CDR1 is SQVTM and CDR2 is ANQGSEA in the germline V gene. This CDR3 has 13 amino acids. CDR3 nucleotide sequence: TGCAACGTTGCTAGCGGGGACAAAGATGCGCAGTATTTT. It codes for CNVASGDKDAQYF.

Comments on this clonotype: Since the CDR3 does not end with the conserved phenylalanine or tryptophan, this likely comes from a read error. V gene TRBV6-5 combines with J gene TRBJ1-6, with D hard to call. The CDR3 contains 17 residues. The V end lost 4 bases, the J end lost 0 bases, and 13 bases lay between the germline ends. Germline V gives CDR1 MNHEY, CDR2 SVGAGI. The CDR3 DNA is TGTGCCAGCAGTTGCCATGAGACGAGCTCCTATAATTCACCCCTCCACTCT. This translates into CASSCHETSSYNSPLHS.

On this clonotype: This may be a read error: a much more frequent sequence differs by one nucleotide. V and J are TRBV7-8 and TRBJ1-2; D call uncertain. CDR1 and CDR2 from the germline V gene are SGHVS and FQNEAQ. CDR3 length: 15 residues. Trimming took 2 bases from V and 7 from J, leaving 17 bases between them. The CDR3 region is CASSLREWRGSGYTF. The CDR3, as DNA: TGTGCCAGCAGCTTACGGGAGTGGAGAGGCTCTGGCTACACCTTC.

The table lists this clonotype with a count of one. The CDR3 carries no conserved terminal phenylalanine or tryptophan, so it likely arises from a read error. The CDR3 DNA sequence: TGTGCCAGCAGCTCCCTGGACAGGGCCTTCCAAGAGACCCAGTACCTC. Translation: CASSSLDRAFQETQYL. The chain joins TRBV11-3 to TRBJ2-5; 8 bases are a match to TRBD1. The CDR3 totals 16 residues. Germline V gives CDR1 SGHNT, CDR2 YENEEA. Trimming removed 4 bases from V and 1 base from J; junction bases left unmatched: 8.

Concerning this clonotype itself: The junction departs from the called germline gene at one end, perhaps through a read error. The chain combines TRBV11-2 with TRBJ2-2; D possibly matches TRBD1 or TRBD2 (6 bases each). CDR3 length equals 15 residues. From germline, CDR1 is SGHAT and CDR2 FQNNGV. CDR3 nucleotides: TGTGTCAGCAGAGGGGGGATCCAGAACACGGGGGAGCTGTTTTTT. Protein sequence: CVSRGGIQNTGELFF.